The TCR beta chain under discussion was sequenced for a study of early T cells in non-severe SARS-CoV-2 infection. Findings and limits, study-wide: CD4 and private specificities were missed by VDJdb matching, which favored anti-spike CD8 responses.

This clonotype has a count of ten or more. As yet, its antigen is unknown. This CDR3 spans 11 amino acids. V lost 2 bases to trimming and J lost 11 bases, with 7 bases between them. CDR1 is SNHLY and CDR2 is FYNNEI in the germline V gene. Unique molecular identifier tags were affixed to discrete cDNA molecules. TCRdb re-analysed the 5' RACE reads in MiXCR, keeping a single row per CDR3 protein. Here the sample spans about 87,000 distinct CDR3 sequences, 12% to 15% being singletons. This clonotype was sampled from an adult who was a healthcare worker with PCR-confirmed SARS-CoV-2 infection or an uninfected control (not recorded which). The rearrangement uses TRBV2 and TRBJ1-5; D may be TRBD1 (5 bases). The sequencing sample was made of whole blood. DNA for the CDR3: TGTGCCAGCAGTGAACGCAGGGCCCAGCATTTT. Residues: CASSERRAQHF. Drawing the rest from reference TRBV2 and TRBJ1-5, the complete variable domain is EPEVTQTPSHQVTQMGQEVILRCVPISNHLYFYWYRQILGQKVEFLVSFYNNEISEKSEIFDDQFSVERPDGSNFTLKIRSTKLEDSAMYFCASSERRAQHFGDGTRLSIL.